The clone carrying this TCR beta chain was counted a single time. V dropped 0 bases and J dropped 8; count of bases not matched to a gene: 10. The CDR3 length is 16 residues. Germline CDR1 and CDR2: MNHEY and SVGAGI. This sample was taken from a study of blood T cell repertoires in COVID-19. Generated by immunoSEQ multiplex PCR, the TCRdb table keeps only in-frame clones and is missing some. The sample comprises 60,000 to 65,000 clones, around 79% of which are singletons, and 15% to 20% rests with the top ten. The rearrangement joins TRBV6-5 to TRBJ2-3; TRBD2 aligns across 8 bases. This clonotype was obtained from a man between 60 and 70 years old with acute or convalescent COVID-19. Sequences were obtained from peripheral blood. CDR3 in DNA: TGTGCCAGCAGTTACTCGCGGGGGGCTCCGACTTCTACGCAGTATTTT. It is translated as CASSYSRGAPTSTQYF.